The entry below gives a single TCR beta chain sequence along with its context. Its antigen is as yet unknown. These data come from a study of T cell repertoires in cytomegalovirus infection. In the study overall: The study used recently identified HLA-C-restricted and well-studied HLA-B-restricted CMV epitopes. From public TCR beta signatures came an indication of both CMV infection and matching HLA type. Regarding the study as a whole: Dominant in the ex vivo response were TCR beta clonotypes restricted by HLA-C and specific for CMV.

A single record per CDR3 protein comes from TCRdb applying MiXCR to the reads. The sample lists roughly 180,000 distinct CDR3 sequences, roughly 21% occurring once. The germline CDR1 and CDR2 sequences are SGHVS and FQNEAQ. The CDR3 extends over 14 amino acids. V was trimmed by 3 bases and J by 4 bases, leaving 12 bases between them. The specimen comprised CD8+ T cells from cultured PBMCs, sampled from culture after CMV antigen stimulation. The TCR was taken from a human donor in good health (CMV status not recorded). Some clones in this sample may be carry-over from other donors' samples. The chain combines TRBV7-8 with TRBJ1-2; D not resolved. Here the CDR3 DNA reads TGTGCCAGCAGCTTTTCACCGTCTGCCTATGGCTACACCTTC. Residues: CASSFSPSAYGYTF.